This T cell receptor (beta chain) was profiled in a study of cytomegalovirus exposure and HLA in healthy donors listed by TCRdb under 2017. About the investigation overall: An earlier analysis of some 600 of the donors reported about 260 Gb of sequence data and 117 million unique TCR beta sequences obtained from roughly 170 million T cells. HLA typing included class I and class II loci at four-digit resolution. Genome-wide SNP genotypes for about three fifths of the roughly 670 donors were used in a later genetic analysis, which treated that subset as a discovery cohort. To predict cytomegalovirus infection status, the study combined high-throughput TCR immunosequencing, statistical association of individual TCRs with disease status, and machine learning. Roughly 5 DR-DQ haplotypes were handled as single units for association and clustering, since linkage in the cohort was strong. About 330 gigabases of sequencing data and about 92 million unique TCR sequences made up an early release that covered approximately 620 HLA-typed donors. The study aimed to test whether signatures of past pathogen exposure could be identified by cataloging public T cell receptors. In addition to the first cohort of 650 to 800 subjects, a separate validation cohort of approximately 130 different subjects was used. Donor age, sex, ethnicity and CMV serostatus were compiled together with the repertoire data. The genetic ancestry cluster associated with self-reported Caucasian donors included over 80% of the 398 genotyped donors. In an earlier analysis of 500 to 650 of the donors, high-throughput TCR beta sequencing was used to judge whether each TCR beta V gene segment behaved as functional or pseudogenic. Every repertoire in the discovery cohort had been generated on one and the same sequencing platform. The T cell repertoires of several hundred subjects were profiled by immunosequencing and related to cytomegalovirus serostatus. To study patterns of TCR occurrence, a later analysis re-analyzed previously published TCR beta repertoires from 666 donors and added high-resolution HLA genotyping. On average, about 240,000 unique TCR beta nucleotide sequences were sequenced per donor among 398 genotyped donors of the cohort, with roughly 18% of those sequences being non-productive. Rather than using new phenotypic data, the later analysis identified candidate immune exposures from TCR beta sequences and from how often those sequences occurred across donors. Typing coverage varied by locus: roughly 629-640 donors for A, B, C, DRB1 and DQB1; some 520 for DQA1; approximately 610 for DPA1; 450 to 480 for DPB1. General conclusions and limits of the study: Because HLA typing was unavailable for some donors at each locus, only the typed subset was used in association tests. In a later analysis, most CMV-associated TCR beta chains were found to appear HLA-restricted, with HLA associations seemingly driven largely by CMV exposure. In this cohort, only TCR beta chains were sequenced, and detectable features were limited by the absence of alpha or paired-chain data. A further reported finding was that TCR beta sequences accurately predicted the HLA-A and HLA-B alleles for most subjects in the first cohort. In a later analysis, TCR association rates were found to vary across HLA loci, with the most associated TCRs seen for DRB1 alleles and the fewest for HLA-C alleles. Correlated functional status among segregating V segments might reflect linkage disequilibrium, but an unknown experimental factor could not be ruled out. In the study, roughly 160 TCR beta chains were listed as associated with cytomegalovirus. Cytomegalovirus status was reported to be diagnosed by the classifier with high specificity and sensitivity in both the original and validation cohorts. In an earlier analysis of some 540 of the donors, most TCR beta V segments appeared in productive rearrangements about 90% or about 30% of the time, broadly matching IMGT annotations. In a later analysis, HLA-associated TCR beta chains showed more clonal expansion and lower generation probabilities than non-associated chains that were equally common. The 87-base-pair reads could not distinguish some IMGT-functional V segments, including TRBV6-2 and TRBV6-3, so those segments were excluded. The presence/absence analyses assumed that sequencing depth was roughly uniform across donors, and that assumption may not be true. At a false discovery rate of 0.05, a later analysis linked under 20,000 TCR beta sequences to specific HLA alleles. Most TCR sequences were seen in very few donors, while some public TCRs were found in many individuals. Three of the identified cytomegalovirus-associated TCR beta chains were confirmed in vitro to be specific for cytomegalovirus antigens. Some 15 rarely observed V segments, including chromosome 9 orphons, were excluded from the earlier analysis of about 600 of the donors because counts were too low. According to a later genetic analysis, donors in an Asian-associated ancestry cluster had fewer N-insertions in productive TCRs than the approximately 670-donor mean. In a later genetic analysis, a missense DCLRE1C variant was associated with V-gene and J-gene trimming of TCR beta chains, and the association was replicated in an independent cohort. A group of highly shared sequence variants was considered likely to be a technical artifact of the sequencing pipeline. Assigning TCR associations to individual alleles was difficult when HLA alleles, especially DR and DQ, strongly co-occurred. Immune exposure information for the cohort was limited to CMV serostatus. The authors suggested that the approach could potentially be extended to other disease states and immunological phenotypes. According to a later analysis, parvovirus B19, influenza, CMV and Epstein-Barr virus appeared linked to several top co-occurrence clusters.

V drops 0 bases and J drops 8 bases, leaving 11 bases in between. The CDR3 covers 15 residues, taking in both the cysteine and the phenylalanine. The retained sequence is limited to the CDR3, 45 bases, with the frame set at the first base. From the germline V gene, CDR1 is MNHNS and CDR2 is SASEGT. This clone occurred a few times. The antigen it recognizes is unknown. Per-nucleotide qualities are absent, and no much larger clonotype sits a single base away. The cohort comprised fewer than 750 healthy bone marrow donors. All cohort members were sampled while nominally healthy, although unrecorded immune exposures were likely present. The donor was CMV seronegative and belonged to the group of several hundred seronegative cohort members. Every donor gave a peripheral blood sample, and the peripheral blood mononuclear cells from that sample were used for TCR beta sequencing. Genomic DNA extraction from the blood cell samples was performed with the Qiagen DNeasy Blood Extraction Kit.

The protocol used for the library was the immunoSEQ multiplex PCR assay. For the multiplex PCR, a mixture combining 60 forward primers for TCR Vbeta segments and 13 reverse primers for TCR Jbeta segments was used. The CDR3 region of rearranged TCR beta genes was amplified from genomic DNA by a multiplex PCR assay. On the Illumina HiSeq System, the amplified TCR beta libraries were sequenced as 87-base-pair reads. The paper's data handling went like this. In a later analysis, tens of millions of unique TCR beta chains were counted across the roughly 610 repertoires, and around 10 million of these chains were shared by at least two donors. Raw reads were error-corrected and collapsed into unique sequences with a nearest-neighbor algorithm that merged closely related sequences to remove PCR and sequencing errors. V, D and J gene segments were assigned by aligning CDR3 sequences to IMGT reference sequences. For a sequence to be retained, a match of at least six nucleotides was required to both a V gene segment and a J gene segment. Rearrangements were classified as productive when the CDR3 lacked stop codons and remained in frame with V and J, and all other rearrangements were classified as non-productive. CDR3 was defined according to IMGT convention as the region running from the second conserved V-encoded cysteine to the conserved J-encoded phenylalanine. In an earlier analysis of roughly 580 of the donors, sequences lacking an unambiguous match to a single V gene segment were excluded. In an earlier analysis of approximately 560 of the donors, a V segment was called functional when productive rearrangements were above 56.7%, and segregating when the standard deviation between donors exceeded 5%. A statistical classification framework was built to diagnose cytomegalovirus status from the catalog of TCR beta chain sequences. In a later analysis, TCR nucleotide sequences were compared against IMGT/GENE-DB human TR gene sequences so that V and J genes could be assigned. A later analysis assigned CDR3 sequences and most-parsimonious VDJ recombination scenarios with the TCRdist pipeline. In a later analysis, each TCR beta chain was defined by its CDR3 amino acid sequence together with its V-gene family, and reads without a unique V-gene family were excluded. As a way to deal with suspected cross-contamination and a sequencing artifact, a later analysis dropped over 550 nucleotide sequences that were highly shared and had low generation probability. In a later analysis, a clonal expansion index for each public chain was calculated from normalized within-repertoire ranks of inferred template counts. A later analysis computed generation probabilities with a VDJ recombination model fitted to out-of-frame rearrangements, and checked the results against IGoR. In a later analysis, hypergeometric tests were used to score TCR-TCR, TCR-HLA and TCR-CMV co-occurrence, with a repertoire-size bias correction applied to TCR pairs. In a later analysis, false discovery rates were estimated by permuting HLA or CMV assignments 20 times. In a later analysis, co-occurring TCRs were grouped using DBSCAN, with TCRdist sequence similarity added in when clustering inside HLA-allele-positive subsets. For co-occurrence clustering, repertoires with fewer than 30,000 or more than 120,000 public chains were excluded, along with roughly 5 repertoires with anomalous nucleotide sharing. TCRdb re-hosts the immuneACCESS table, in-frame sequences only. Its copies lack some clones; in the studies checked, an unresolved V gene accounts for under half of them, and the cause for the rest is not known. V and J calls plus clone size are reproduced from that table; the DNA served to infer D and trimming. The sample profile shows about 110,000 clones; more than 60% of them were found once. The ten biggest clones cover 2% to 2.5% of the sample.

The TCR originated in a man aged 40-49 years in good health and CMV-seronegative. The sequenced sample consisted of PBMCs. The rearranged chain carries TRBV6-1 and TRBJ1-6, with no reliable assignment of the D segment. Read as DNA, the sequence is TGTGCCAGCAGTGAAGCGCCCGGGGAGCATTCACCCCTCCACTTT. It specifies CASSEAPGEHSPLHF.